These 30 T cell receptor beta chains share one sample of origin, sequenced in a study of cytotoxic CD8 clonotypes in ibrutinib-treated CLL. The assay was immunoSEQ multiplex PCR, and TCRdb's table has in-frame clones only and misses some. In the table there are tens of thousands of clones, over 65% of which are singletons. The sample consisted of PBMCs, taken after 24 months of ibrutinib treatment. The receptors come from a human donor with chronic lymphocytic leukemia.

V is TRBV23-1 and J is TRBJ2-1; D is tentatively TRBD1 or TRBD2 (5 bases each). TRBV23-1 is identified as an open reading frame with a role that is uncertain. The CDR3 is 17 residues long. V shed 0 bases and J shed 7 bases, with 19 bases lying between them. CDR3 sequence: CASSQSEALGTPNEQFF. For the CDR3, the DNA is TGCGCCAGCAGTCAATCAGAGGCCCTGGGGACCCCGAATGAGCAGTTCTTC.

Remarks on this clone: At one boundary the junction diverges from the germline segment, which might be a read error. This chain connects TRBV28 to TRBJ1-2; D gene unclear. The CDR3 covers 11 residues. Germline V gives CDR1 MDHEN, CDR2 SYDVKM. This CDR3 reads CASSFNSGYTF. CDR3 nucleotides: TGTGCCAGCAGTTTTAACTCTGGCTACACCTTC.

The chain joins TRBV7-8 to TRBJ2-7; 7 positions match TRBD2. The CDR3 extends over 17 amino acids. Trimming removed 5 bases from V and 1 base from J; junction bases left unmatched: 14. The V gene's germline CDR1 is SGHVS and CDR2 FQNEAQ. The CDR3 reads CASSAVVGQRGSYEQYF. The CDR3 DNA reads as TGTGCCAGCAGCGCCGTTGTGGGCCAGCGGGGTTCCTACGAGCAGTACTTC. The whole variable domain, filled in from reference TRBV7-8 and TRBJ2-7, reads GAGVSQSPRYKVAKRGQDVALRCDPISGHVSLFWYQQALGQGPEFLTYFQNEAQLDKSGLPSDRFFAERPEGSVSTLKIQRTQQEDSAVYLCASSAVVGQRGSYEQYFGPGTRLTVT.

The J gene is TRBJ1-1, the V gene TRBV7-2; D not resolved. Germline lookup yields CDR1 SGHTA and CDR2 FQGNSA. V was clipped by 6 bases and J by 1 base, with 12 bases between them. The CDR3 spans 14 residues. In nucleotides, the CDR3 is TGTGCCAGCAGTCAAAGCGGAGGGAACACTGAAGCTTTCTTT. Translating gives CASSQSGGNTEAFF. Supplemented by reference TRBV7-2 and TRBJ1-1, the full variable domain reads GAGVSQSPSNKVTEKGKDVELRCDPISGHTALYWYRQSLGQGLEFLIYFQGNSAPDKSGLPSDRFSAERTGGSVSTLTIQRTQQEDSAVYLCASSQSGGNTEAFFGQGTRLTVV.

The chain employs TRBV7-2 and TRBJ2-5; no clear D gene. Deletions cut 5 bases from V and 5 bases from J, with 15 bases between. Germline values: CDR1 SGHTA, CDR2 FQGNSA. There are 14 residues in the CDR3. CDR3: CASSQTVFWETQYF. The DNA for the CDR3 is TGTGCCAGCAGCCAAACGGTGTTTTGGGAGACCCAGTACTTC.

Details on this clone: Different DNA sequences within this sample yield the same CDR3. V and J are TRBV15 and TRBJ2-1; TRBD2 might be the D (6 bases). This CDR3 has 14 amino acids. Trimming cost V 0 bases and J 5 bases, with 8 bases left between them. Germline V gene sequence: CDR1 LNHNV, CDR2 YYDKDF (reference sequence). CDR3 DNA: TGTGCCACCAGCAGAGATGGCGGGAACAATGAGCAGTTCTTC. Protein product: CATSRDGGNNEQFF.

This clone was detected only a few times. Other DNA sequences of this sample code for an identical CDR3. The rearrangement links TRBV5-1 to TRBJ1-1; no reliable D call. Looked up from germline, CDR1 is SGHRS and CDR2 is YFSETQ. V lost 0 bases to trimming and J lost 3 bases, with 0 bases between them. This CDR3 comprises 11 residues. The CDR3 region has the DNA TGCGCCAGCAGCTTGGACACTGAAGCTTTCTTT. Translation: CASSLDTEAFF.

The J gene is TRBJ1-5, the V gene TRBV2; tentative D call: TRBD1 (5 bases). The ends were cut back, 3 bases at V and 6 bases at J, with 9 bases in the middle. The CDR3 is made up of 13 amino acids. Germline V gene lookup returns CDR1 SNHLY and CDR2 FYNNEI. In DNA form, the CDR3 reads TGTGCCAGCAGTGAGGGGGAAGGTCAGCCCCAGCATTTT. Residues: CASSEGEGQPQHF.

The V call is TRBV14, the J call TRBJ2-3; TRBD2 might be the D (6 bases). Trimming removed 0 bases from V and 2 bases from J, with 15 bases in between. Germline V gives CDR1 SGHDN, CDR2 FVKESK. This CDR3 has 17 residues. CDR3 DNA: TGTGCCAGCAGCCAAGAGCACGGGACTCAGCTCACAGATACGCAGTATTTT. It encodes CASSQEHGTQLTDTQYF.

This rearrangement joins TRBV18 to TRBJ1-4; TRBD1 matches at 11 bases. The CDR3 is made up of 15 amino acids. Trimming removed 6 bases from V and 8 bases from J; junction bases left unmatched: 8. Per the germline V gene, CDR1 is KGHSH and CDR2 is LQKENI. CDR3 nucleotides: TGTGCCAGCTCCAGAGGGACAGGGGGAATCGAAAAACTGTTTTTT. The encoded protein is CASSRGTGGIEKLFF.

The count of this clone is one. The gene calls are TRBV27 and TRBJ2-7; 7 bases map to TRBD1. CDR1 is MNHEY, CDR2 SMNVEV, per germline (reference sequence). The V and J ends lost 5 bases and 1 base, in that order; junction bases with no gene match: 8. This CDR3 has 15 residues. The CDR3 DNA reads as TGTGCCAGCAGTCCTGAGGGGGCCGGATCCTACGAGCAGTACTTC. Translated: CASSPEGAGSYEQYF.

This sequence joins TRBV27 and TRBJ2-1; D gene uncertain. The germline CDR1 and CDR2 sequences are MNHEY and SMNVEV (reference sequence). The V end was cut by 6 bases, the J end by 8 bases, with 8 bases between. This CDR3 has 11 residues. CDR3 amino acids: CASSEGDEQFF. In nucleotides, the CDR3 is TGTGCCAGCAGCGAAGGAGATGAGCAGTTCTTC.

The rearrangement joins TRBV28 to TRBJ1-2; no clear D. The CDR3 extends over 12 amino acids. Per germline, CDR1 MDHEN and CDR2 SYDVKM. Trimming left V 7 bases short and J 4 bases short, with 10 bases between. The CDR3 DNA reads as TGTGCCAGCACTCCTAGGAGCTATGGCTACACCTTC. Translation gives CASTPRSYGYTF.

The rearrangement links TRBV25-1 to TRBJ2-1; TRBD1 matches 8 bases. The V gene end was trimmed by 7 bases and the J gene end by 8 bases; junction bases not matched to a gene: 7. Germline V gives CDR1 MGHDK, CDR2 SYGVNS. CDR3 length equals 13 residues. CDR3 nucleotides: TGTGCCAGCATGGGCAGGGGGCAGTATGAGCAGTTCTTC. Translating gives CASMGRGQYEQFF.

This chain joins TRBV4-3 and TRBJ2-1; D is unresolved. V was cut by 1 base and J by 10 bases, with 11 bases left in between. Germline V lookup: CDR1 LGHNA, CDR2 YSLEER. The CDR3 spans 13 residues. For the CDR3, the DNA is TGCGCCAGCAGCCAAGGCCGGAGTGGCGAGCAGTTCTTC. This codes for CASSQGRSGEQFF.

The chain links TRBV2 to TRBJ1-1; D may be TRBD1 (6 bases). The germline CDR1 and CDR2 sequences are SNHLY and FYNNEI. This CDR3 comprises 14 residues. V lost 2 bases and J 1 base, leaving 8 bases between the germline ends. CDR3 DNA sequence: TGTGCCAGCAGTGAAACGACAGGGAACACTGAAGCTTTCTTT. It is translated as CASSETTGNTEAFF.

This clone has just a few counts. The chain uses TRBV13 and TRBJ2-2, with 10 bases aligning to TRBD1. The CDR3 has 17 residues. Germline lookup yields CDR1 PRHDT and CDR2 FYEKMQ (reference sequence). With V trimmed by 5 bases and J by 1 base, 7 bases remained unmatched. The CDR3 here is CASSLPDRGRNTGELFF. The DNA of the CDR3 is TGTGCCAGCAGCCTACCTGACAGGGGGCGGAACACCGGGGAGCTGTTTTTT.

The CDR3 protein is CASSFGRNSNEQFF. The CDR3 DNA reads as TGTGCCAGCAGTTTCGGGAGGAATTCTAATGAGCAGTTCTTC. This chain joins TRBV27 and TRBJ2-1; 7 bases match TRBD2. J gave up 7 bases and V 3 bases, and 6 bases lay outside the gene matches. Per germline, CDR1 MNHEY and CDR2 SMNVEV (reference sequence). This CDR3 comprises 14 residues.

The chain joins TRBV1 to TRBJ2-5. The last part of the DNA fits TRBJ2-7 better; the J call may be wrong. TRBV1 is marked as a pseudogene. This CDR3 is built from 14 residues. The CDR3 nucleotides are TGCACCAGCAGCCAAGATACGAGGGGAAGCGAGCAGTACTTC. Translated, it gives CTSSQDTRGSEQYF.

This clone was observed a few times. The rearrangement links TRBV9 to TRBJ2-7; no clear D. The CDR3 consists of 13 residues. V was trimmed by 4 bases and J by 4 bases, leaving 12 bases between them. Germline V gene sequence: CDR1 SGDLS, CDR2 YYNGEE. CDR3 residues: CASSSSPWYEQYF. CDR3 in DNA: TGTGCCAGCAGCTCTTCGCCTTGGTACGAGCAGTACTTC.

This chain joins TRBV29-1 and TRBJ2-7, with 7 bases lining up with TRBD2. The V and J ends lost 5 bases and 5 bases, in that order; junction bases with no gene match: 12. CDR3 size: 14 residues. CDR1 and CDR2 (germline): SQVTM, ANQGSEA. In DNA, the CDR3 is TGCAGCGTTCTCCCCCCGGGACTAAATGACGAGCAGTACTTC. Translated: CSVLPPGLNDEQYF.

The gene calls are TRBV5-1 and TRBJ2-7; maybe TRBD2 (5 bases). V lost 0 bases and J lost 2, with 6 bases in between. CDR1 is SGHRS, CDR2 YFSETQ, per germline. This CDR3 has 13 amino acids. CDR3: CASSLGRTYEQYF. CDR3 nucleotide sequence: TGCGCCAGCAGCTTGGGGAGGACCTACGAGCAGTACTTC.

The chain combines TRBV6-5 with TRBJ2-5; D gene ambiguous. The CDR3 sequence is 14 residues long. CDR1 is MNHEY, CDR2 SVGAGI, per germline. V lost 2 bases and J 5 bases, leaving 12 bases between the germline ends. CDR3 coding DNA: TGTGCCAGCAGTTACGGGCAGTTAGGGGAGACCCAGTACTTC. Residues: CASSYGQLGETQYF.

J is TRBJ1-1 and V is TRBV7-2; no firm D call. The germline V gene encodes CDR1 SGHTA and CDR2 FQGNSA. Trimming stripped 2 bases from V and 5 bases from J, with 12 bases between. The CDR3 loop spans 14 amino acids. CDR3 protein: CASSLTPQLTEAFF. In nucleotides, the CDR3 is TGTGCCAGCAGCTTAACGCCCCAGTTGACTGAAGCTTTCTTT.

A few counts support this clone. The chain combines TRBV4-1 with TRBJ2-7; D unresolved. V shed 2 bases and J shed 6 bases, with 17 bases lying between them. This CDR3 is 15 amino acids long. Germline V gives CDR1 MGHRA, CDR2 YSYEKL. DNA of the CDR3: TGCGCCAGCAGCCAAACGAGCGTAGGGTCTGTCGAGCAGTACTTC. Its protein is CASSQTSVGSVEQYF.

In regard to this clone: Since a far larger clone is one base different, this is likely a read error. Other DNA sequences in this specimen translate into the identical CDR3. This chain connects TRBV5-4 to TRBJ2-6; the D is unclear. Trimming stripped 4 bases from V and 2 bases from J, with 13 bases between. Germline values: CDR1 SGHNT, CDR2 YYREEE (reference sequence). The CDR3 extends over 16 amino acids. CDR3 residues: CASSQDNSAGANVLTF. CDR3 bases: TGTGCCAGCAGCCAAGATAACAGTGCTGGGGCCAACGTCCTGACTTTC.

The rearrangement links TRBV5-6 to TRBJ1-5; 8 positions match TRBD1. V was clipped by 4 bases and J by 5 bases; unmatched bases: 5. The CDR3 spans 14 residues. Germline lookup yields CDR1 SGHDT and CDR2 YYEEEE. The CDR3 here is CASSAGTGDQPQHF. CDR3 DNA sequence: TGTGCCAGCAGCGCGGGGACAGGCGATCAGCCCCAGCATTTT.

This clone has a single count. V and J are TRBV5-4 and TRBJ2-7, with TRBD2 matching 11 bases. The V segment lost 4 bases and the J segment 0 bases; nucleotides outside the gene matches: 3. This CDR3 is 15 amino acids long. Germline CDR1 is SGHNT and CDR2 is YYREEE (reference sequence). The CDR3 sequence: CASSLAGGSSYEQYF. Written as DNA, the CDR3 is TGTGCCAGCAGCCTAGCGGGAGGTTCCTCCTACGAGCAGTACTTC.

The V call is TRBV5-1, the J call TRBJ2-3; TRBD2 might be the D (5 bases). The CDR3 loop spans 15 amino acids. The V gene's germline CDR1 is SGHRS and CDR2 YFSETQ. Trimming pared 0 bases from V and 2 bases from J, leaving 10 bases between. The CDR3 sequence is CASSLAEDFTDTQYF. The CDR3 coding sequence is TGCGCCAGCAGCTTGGCGGAGGACTTCACAGATACGCAGTATTTT.

The genes are TRBV30 and TRBJ1-2, with D unresolved. The germline V gene has CDR1 GTSNPN and CDR2 SVGIG (reference sequence). Trimming removed 0 bases from V and 8 bases from J, with 16 bases in between. This CDR3 is built from 14 residues. The CDR3 region has the DNA TGTGCCTGGAGTGTGCCCGGGATAGGATTAGGCTACACCTTC. Translation: CAWSVPGIGLGYTF. Full variable domain (missing parts from reference TRBV30 and TRBJ1-2): SQTIHQWPATLVQPVGSPLSLECTVEGTSNPNLYWYRQAAGRGLQLLFYSVGIGQISSEVPQNLSASRPQDRQFILSSKKLLLSDSGFYLCAWSVPGIGLGYTFGSGTRLTVV.